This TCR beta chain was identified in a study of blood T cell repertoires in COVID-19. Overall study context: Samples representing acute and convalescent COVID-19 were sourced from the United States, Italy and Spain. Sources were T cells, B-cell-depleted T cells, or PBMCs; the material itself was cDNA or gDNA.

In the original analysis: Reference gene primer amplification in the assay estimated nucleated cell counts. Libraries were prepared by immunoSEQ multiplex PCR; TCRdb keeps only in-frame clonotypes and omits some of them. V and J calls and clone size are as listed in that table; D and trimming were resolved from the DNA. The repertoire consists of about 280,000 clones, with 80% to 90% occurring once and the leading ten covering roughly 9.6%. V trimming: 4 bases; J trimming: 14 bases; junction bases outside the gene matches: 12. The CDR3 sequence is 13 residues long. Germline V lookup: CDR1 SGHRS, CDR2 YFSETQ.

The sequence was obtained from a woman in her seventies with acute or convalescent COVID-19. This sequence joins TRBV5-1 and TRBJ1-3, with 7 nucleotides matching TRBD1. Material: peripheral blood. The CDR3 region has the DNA TGCGCCAGCAGCCCGGGACAGCCTTCTAATCTATATTTT. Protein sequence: CASSPGQPSNLYF.